This record looks at one T cell receptor (beta chain) sequence and its context. This sample was taken from a study of T cells in localized non-small cell lung cancer. The germline V gene has CDR1 SGDLS and CDR2 YYNGEE. Losses at the gene ends were 3 bases for V and 4 bases for J; bases not matched to a gene: 10. The CDR3 length is 17 residues. This table comes from immunoSEQ multiplex PCR, and its TCRdb copy is limited to in-frame clones, with some not included. The sample has about 30,000 clones, approximately 90% seen once. The chain links TRBV9 to TRBJ2-1, with 10 bases lining up with TRBD1. The clonotype was recovered from a man between 40 and 75 years old with stage II lung adenocarcinoma. This specimen consisted of PBMCs, obtained before any cancer treatment. Written as DNA, the CDR3 is TGTGCCAGCAGCGGCCCTCCTGTGGGACAGGGGTACAATGAGCAGTTCTTC. It is translated as CASSGPPVGQGYNEQFF. Filled out from reference TRBV9 and TRBJ2-1, the complete variable domain reads DSGVTQTPKHLITATGQRVTLRCSPRSGDLSVYWYQQSLDQGLQFLIQYYNGEERAKGNILERFSAQQFPDLHSELNLSSLELGDSALYFCASSGPPVGQGYNEQFFGPGTRLTVL.